This T cell receptor beta chain was identified during a study of blood T cell repertoires in COVID-19. This clone was detected only a few times. The CDR3 covers 14 residues. Losses at the gene ends were 6 bases for V and 8 bases for J; bases not matched to a gene: 9. Germline values: CDR1 MNHEY, CDR2 SMNVEV (reference sequence). In the original analysis: Researchers report that nucleated cell counts were estimated from reference gene primer amplification. Only in-frame clones appear in the TCRdb table, and some are missing; sequencing was by immunoSEQ multiplex PCR. That table furnishes V, J and clone size, whereas the DNA furnished D and trimming. The table has 150,000 to 200,000 clones, approximately 84% seen once.

The clonotype comes from a human donor with acute or convalescent COVID-19. The donor label of this sample is uncertain. The sequenced sample was peripheral blood. This chain connects TRBV27 to TRBJ1-4; 7 bases align to TRBD1. CDR3 sequence: CASSPQGVMEKLFF. For the CDR3, the DNA is TGTGCCAGCAGCCCTCAGGGGGTGATGGAAAAACTGTTTTTT.